The text below deals with one T cell receptor (beta chain). The germline V and J ends were trimmed by 2 bases and 2 bases, with 17 bases remaining between them. CDR1 is SGHDN, CDR2 FVKESK, per germline. This CDR3 spans 17 amino acids. Genomic DNA per cell subset filled all wells of several immunoSEQ plates. Measured with immunoSEQ multiplex PCR; TCRdb has only the in-frame clones, and not every one. The sample comprises some 2.1 million clones, around 96% of which are singletons, and around 1.1% rests with the top ten. These data come from a study of shared clonotypes between healthy human individuals. Looking at the study overall: The donor group consisted of two women and a few men, aged 18 to 49.

Naive CD8 cells, CD45RO-negative and positively selected for CCR7, excluded terminally differentiated effector memory CD45RA+ cells. Sequenced sample: naive CD8+ T cells sorted from blood. The receptor comes from a man between 18 and 29 years old in good health. This chain uses TRBV14 with TRBJ2-3, with D possibly matching TRBD2 (5 bases). The CDR3 sequence is CASSQFLVSGSTDTQYF. DNA for the CDR3: TGTGCCAGCAGCCAATTTCTGGTCAGCGGATCCACAGATACGCAGTATTTT.